This TCR beta chain was retrieved from a study of blood T cell repertoires in COVID-19. Study in general: The cDNA or gDNA used as material had been derived from T cells, B-cell-depleted T cells, or PBMCs.

TCRdb keeps only in-frame clones here, not all; method: immunoSEQ multiplex PCR. This sample has 160,000 or so clones, with approximately 90% found just once. V was pared by 6 bases and J by 1 base, with 15 bases between. Germline CDR1 is LGHNA and CDR2 is YNFKEQ. This CDR3 contains 15 residues. This receptor was obtained from a woman in her 70s with acute or convalescent COVID-19. The chain uses TRBV4-2 and TRBJ1-2; D might be TRBD1 (6 bases). Sequenced sample: peripheral blood. CDR3 DNA: TGTGCCAGCAGTCCTACAGGGAACCTTAACTATGGCTACACCTTC. Protein product: CASSPTGNLNYGYTF.